This T cell receptor (beta chain) derives from a study of T cell responses to AZD1222 COVID-19 vaccine (dated by TCRdb to the early 2020s). Concerning the study at large: Because spike-specific TCR depth and breadth did not differ between the two schedules, AZD1222 recipients who got a second dose at roughly 4 weeks were pooled with those who got a second dose at roughly 12 weeks. A total of 230 to 250 trial participants underwent TCR sequencing, of whom nearly 210 had received two doses of AZD1222 and roughly 26 had received two doses of the MenACWY control vaccine. Trial participants were enrolled into age subgroups of 18-55, 56-69 and 70-plus years, which contained around 150, 29 and 61 TCR-sequenced participants, respectively.

Findings and caveats that apply to the study as a whole: Epitopes outside the regions mutated in the B.1.351 and B.1.1.7 variants were reportedly recognized by nearly half of the unique spike-specific TCRs. The vaccine-associated CD4 TCRs covered the entire spike protein, and the dominant responses fell in regions 160-218 and 743-854. Because no day 14 peak-response samples were available, the repertoires could be characterized only after the peak T cell response. Participants were mostly white British, with more females than males. The authors suggested clonal diversity may have been underestimated. Conclusions about previously exposed vaccinees are limited, since just five or six AZD1222 recipients were seropositive for SARS-CoV-2 at baseline. A significant rise in spike-specific TCR breadth and depth was observed after two AZD1222 doses relative to day 0 and relative to MenACWY recipients. The 56-69-year group was small, and its depth increase did not reach significance, likely because of low power.

Of note for this clone: Its binding antigen is unknown. Base quality data are lacking; no much larger clone is found one base away.

The CDR3 regions of human TCRbeta chains were analyzed by immunosequencing. The authors processed their data as follows. TCRs in the repertoires were compared against a reference library of SARS-CoV-2-specific TCRs that had been generated with the MIRA antigen-specificity platform. Breadth meant the fraction of unique TCRs that were SARS-CoV-2-associated, whereas depth meant the fraction of total T cells that were SARS-CoV-2-associated. Using the MIRA data, each spike-specific TCR was assigned both to the spike region to which the TCR was reactive and to a CD4 or CD8 class. Log10-transformed breadth and depth values were compared by one-way ANOVA with Sidak's multiple comparisons tests. TCRdb's version of the immuneACCESS table is confined to in-frame rearrangements and falls short of the full clone set. An unresolved V gene accounts for under half of the shortfall where checked; the remainder is of unknown origin. V, J and clone size derive from that table, while D and trimming were established from the DNA sequence. Present in this sample are about 120,000 clones, over 75% of which were seen just once. Together, the top ten hold approximately 3.5% of the sample.

Looking up the germline V gene yields CDR1 SNHLY and CDR2 FYNNEI. The CDR3 sequence holds 14 residues, the cysteine and phenylalanine included. The kept DNA is CDR3 alone, 42 bases in frame from the first base. Trimming costs V 7 bases and J 13 bases, and their ends lie 22 bases apart. What this sample's time point label stands for: baseline before first vaccination. Vaccinee samples were obtained from the UK trials COV001 and COV002, which included a single-blind randomized controlled phase 2/3 trial of AZD1222 (ChAdOx1 nCoV-19) in healthy adults. Trial participant PBMC samples were collected at day 0 and day 28 after the second dose for TCRbeta chain sequencing.

The chain joins TRBV2 to TRBJ1-4; a tentative D match to TRBD1 spans 5 bases. The sample in question was peripheral blood, obtained on day 0 of AZD1222 vaccination. The source is an adult in good health. CDR3 region: CASIKDLMGERLFF. The nucleotide sequence reads TGTGCCAGCATTAAGGACCTTATGGGGGAGAGACTGTTTTTT. When the CDR3 is completed using the reference TRBV2 and TRBJ1-4 genes on either side, the full variable domain is EPEVTQTPSHQVTQMGQEVILRCVPISNHLYFYWYRQILGQKVEFLVSFYNNEISEKSEIFDDQFSVERPDGSNFTLKIRSTKLEDSAMYFCASIKDLMGERLFFGSGTQLSVL.